The clone carrying this T cell receptor beta chain has a single count. This table comes from immunoSEQ multiplex PCR, and its TCRdb copy is limited to in-frame clones, with some not included. The data show tens of thousands of clones, around 87% seen once. The data are from a study of identifying expanded T cells in peripheral blood. This CDR3 region has 16 residues. Germline V lookup: CDR1 SEHNR, CDR2 FQNEAQ (reference sequence). J lost 4 bases, V lost 1 base, and 5 bases had no gene match. V usage is TRBV7-9 and J usage is TRBJ1-5, with 9 bases fitting TRBD1. The specimen sequenced was blood. The TCR comes from a person aged 18 to 70 in good health. CDR3 protein: CASSLGTGARNQPQHF. CDR3 nucleotide sequence: TGTGCCAGCAGCTTAGGGACAGGGGCAAGGAATCAGCCCCAGCATTTT.